A single sample gave rise to the 9 T cell receptor beta chains below, sequenced in a study of blood T cell repertoires in COVID-19. Clones were sequenced by immunoSEQ multiplex PCR, and TCRdb holds only the in-frame ones, with some missing. The table lists under 300,000 clones, around 90% of them singletons. Sequences were obtained from peripheral blood. These TCRs come from a woman in her thirties or forties who had recovered from COVID-19.

This rearrangement joins TRBV18 to TRBJ1-2; D perhaps matches TRBD1 (6 bases). Trimming removed 3 bases at V and 3 bases at J, with 14 bases between. Looked up from germline, CDR1 is KGHSH and CDR2 is LQKENI. The CDR3 length is 15 residues. CDR3 in amino acids: CASSPPRGADYGYTF. In nucleotides, the CDR3 is TGTGCCAGCTCACCCCCCAGGGGTGCGGACTATGGCTACACCTTC.

This clone was seen a few times. The V and J genes are TRBV6-2 or TRBV6-3 and TRBJ1-1; no firm D call. CDR3 size: 13 residues. V lost 4 bases, J lost 10 bases, and 16 bases lay in between. Per germline, CDR1 MNHEY and CDR2 SVGEGT. The CDR3 sequence: CASSSGDDLRAFF. In DNA, the CDR3 is TGTGCCAGCAGTTCGGGAGACGACCTGCGAGCTTTCTTT.

The chain uses TRBV5-6 and TRBJ2-5; D perhaps matches TRBD1 (6 bases). Germline CDR1 is SGHDT and CDR2 is YYEEEE. This CDR3 comprises 15 residues. V lost 5 bases to trimming and J lost 3 bases, with 17 bases between them. CDR3 protein: CASSIWARDKETQYF. As DNA, the CDR3 is TGTGCCAGCAGTATCTGGGCGAGGGACAAAGAGACCCAGTACTTC.

The chain links TRBV6-6 to TRBJ2-2, with 7 nucleotides matching TRBD2. Unmatched junction bases numbered 9, after V lost 2 bases and J lost 6 bases. Germline lookup yields CDR1 MNHNY and CDR2 SVGAGI (reference sequence). The CDR3 is 16 residues long. DNA of the CDR3: TGTGCCAGCAGTTACGATGGCGGGAGTGCCGCCGGGGAGCTGTTTTTT. It is translated as CASSYDGGSAAGELFF.

This chain connects TRBV5-6 to TRBJ2-3, with 10 bases aligning to TRBD2. The CDR3 extends over 15 amino acids. V was clipped by 4 bases and J by 3 bases; unmatched bases: 5. Germline V lookup: CDR1 SGHDT, CDR2 YYEEEE. The CDR3 nucleotides read TGTGCCAGCAGCCCCGGACTAGCGGTAACAGATACGCAGTATTTT. This translates into CASSPGLAVTDTQYF.

This chain uses TRBV24-1 with TRBJ2-3; tentatively, D is TRBD1 (5 bases). The CDR3 spans 15 residues. Germline CDR1 and CDR2: KGHDR and SFDVKD. The V and J ends lost 7 bases and 6 bases respectively, with 19 bases between them. CDR3 amino acids: CATSAGFTLGDTQYF. The CDR3 DNA reads as TGTGCCACCAGCGCAGGGTTTACGTTGGGTGATACGCAGTATTTT.

The chain joins TRBV4-2 to TRBJ1-3, with 11 bases aligning to TRBD1. The V gene end was trimmed by 0 bases and the J gene end by 0 bases; junction bases not matched to a gene: 1. Germline CDR1 and CDR2: LGHNA and YNFKEQ. The CDR3 is made up of 17 amino acids. The CDR3 region is CASSQEGTGGSGNTIYF. DNA for the CDR3: TGTGCCAGCAGCCAAGAAGGGACAGGGGGCTCTGGAAACACCATATATTTT.

V usage is TRBV29-1 and J usage is TRBJ2-5; 9 bases line up with TRBD1. CDR1 and CDR2 from the germline V gene are SQVTM and ANQGSEA. This CDR3 comprises 14 residues. The junction had 6 bases not matched to a gene; V was cut back by 3 bases and J by 4 bases. CDR3 in amino acids: CSVDGQGIIETQYF. As DNA, the CDR3 is TGCAGCGTTGATGGACAGGGGATAATAGAGACCCAGTACTTC.

The CDR3 DNA reads as TGTGCCAGCAGCTCTGGACTAGCGGGAGATGAGCAGTTCTTC. Encoded protein: CASSSGLAGDEQFF. This chain links TRBV7-2 with TRBJ2-1, with TRBD2 matching over 13 bases. Losses at the gene ends were 4 bases for V and 8 bases for J; bases not matched to a gene: 2. Germline-derived CDR1 and CDR2 are SGHTA and FQGNSA. CDR3 length: 14 amino acids.